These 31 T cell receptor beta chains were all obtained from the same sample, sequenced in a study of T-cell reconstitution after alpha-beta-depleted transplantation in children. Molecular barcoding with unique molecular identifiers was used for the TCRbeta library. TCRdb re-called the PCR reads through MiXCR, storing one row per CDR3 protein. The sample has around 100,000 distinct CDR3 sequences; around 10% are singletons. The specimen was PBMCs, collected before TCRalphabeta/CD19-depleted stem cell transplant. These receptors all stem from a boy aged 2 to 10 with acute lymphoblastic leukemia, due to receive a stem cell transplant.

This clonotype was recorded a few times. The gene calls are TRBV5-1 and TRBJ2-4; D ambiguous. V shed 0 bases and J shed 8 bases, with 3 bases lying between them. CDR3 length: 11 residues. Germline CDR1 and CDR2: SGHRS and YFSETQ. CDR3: CASSLGDIQYF. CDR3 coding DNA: TGCGCCAGCAGCTTGGGGGACATTCAGTACTTC.

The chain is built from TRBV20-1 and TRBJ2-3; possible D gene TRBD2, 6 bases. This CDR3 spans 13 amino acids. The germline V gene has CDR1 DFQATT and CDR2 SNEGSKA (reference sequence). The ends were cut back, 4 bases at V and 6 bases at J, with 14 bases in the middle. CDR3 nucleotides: TGCAGTGCTATAGCGGAGGGCGGCGATACGCAGTATTTT. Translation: CSAIAEGGDTQYF.

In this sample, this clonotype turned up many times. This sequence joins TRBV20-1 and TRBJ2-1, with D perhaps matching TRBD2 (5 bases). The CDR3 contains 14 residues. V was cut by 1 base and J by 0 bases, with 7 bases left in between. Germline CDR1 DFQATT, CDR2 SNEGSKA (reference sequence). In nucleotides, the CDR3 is TGCAGTGCTAGAGCCCGGGACTCCTACAATGAGCAGTTCTTC. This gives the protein CSARARDSYNEQFF.

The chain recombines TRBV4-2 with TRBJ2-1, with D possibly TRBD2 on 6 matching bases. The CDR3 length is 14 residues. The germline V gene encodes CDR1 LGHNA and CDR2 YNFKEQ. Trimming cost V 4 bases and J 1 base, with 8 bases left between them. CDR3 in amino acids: CASSRDLSYNEQFF. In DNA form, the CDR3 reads TGTGCCAGCAGCCGGGACTTATCCTACAATGAGCAGTTCTTC.

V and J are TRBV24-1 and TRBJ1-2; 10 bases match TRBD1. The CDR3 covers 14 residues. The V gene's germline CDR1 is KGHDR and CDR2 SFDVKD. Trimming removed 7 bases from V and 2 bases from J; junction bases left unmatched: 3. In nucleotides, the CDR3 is TGTGCCACCAGAGGGACAGGGGAGAACTATGGCTACACCTTC. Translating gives CATRGTGENYGYTF.

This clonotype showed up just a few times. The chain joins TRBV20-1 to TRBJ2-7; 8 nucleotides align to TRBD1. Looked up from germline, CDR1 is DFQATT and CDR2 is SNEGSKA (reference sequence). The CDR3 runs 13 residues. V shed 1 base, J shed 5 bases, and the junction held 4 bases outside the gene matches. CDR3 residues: CSARATDRDEQYF. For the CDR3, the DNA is TGCAGTGCTAGAGCTACGGACAGGGACGAGCAGTACTTC.

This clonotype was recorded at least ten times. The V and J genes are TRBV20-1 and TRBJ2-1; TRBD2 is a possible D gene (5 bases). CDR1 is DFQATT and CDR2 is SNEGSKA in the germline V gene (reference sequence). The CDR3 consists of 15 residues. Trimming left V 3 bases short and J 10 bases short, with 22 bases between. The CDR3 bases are TGCAGTGCTAGTGAGGCAAGCGGACCTTCACGCGAGCAGTTCTTC. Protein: CSASEASGPSREQFF.

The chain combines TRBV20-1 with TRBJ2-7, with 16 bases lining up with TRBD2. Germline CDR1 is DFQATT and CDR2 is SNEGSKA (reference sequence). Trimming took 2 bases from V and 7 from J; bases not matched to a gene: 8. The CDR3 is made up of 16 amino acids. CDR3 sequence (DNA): TGCAGTGCTAGAAAACCGGGACTAGCGGGAGGGCGAGAGCAGTACTTC. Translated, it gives CSARKPGLAGGREQYF.

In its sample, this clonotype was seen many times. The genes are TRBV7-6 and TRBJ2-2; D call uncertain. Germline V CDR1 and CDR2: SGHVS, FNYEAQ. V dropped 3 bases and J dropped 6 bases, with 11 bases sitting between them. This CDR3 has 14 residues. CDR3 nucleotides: TGTGCCAGCAGCTTGAGGCATGGCTCCGGGGAGCTGTTTTTT. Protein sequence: CASSLRHGSGELFF.

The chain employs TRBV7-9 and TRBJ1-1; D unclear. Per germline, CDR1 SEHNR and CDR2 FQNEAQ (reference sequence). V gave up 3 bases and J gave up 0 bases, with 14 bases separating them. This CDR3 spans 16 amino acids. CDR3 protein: CASSLPLVGLNTEAFF. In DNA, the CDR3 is TGTGCCAGCAGCTTGCCTCTAGTGGGGTTGAACACTGAAGCTTTCTTT.

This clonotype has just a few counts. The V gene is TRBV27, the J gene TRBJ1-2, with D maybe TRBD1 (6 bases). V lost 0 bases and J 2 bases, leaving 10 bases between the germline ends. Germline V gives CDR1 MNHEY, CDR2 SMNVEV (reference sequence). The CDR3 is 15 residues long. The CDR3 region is CASSLSGGLNYGYTF. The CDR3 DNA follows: TGTGCCAGCAGTTTATCAGGGGGGCTGAACTATGGCTACACCTTC.

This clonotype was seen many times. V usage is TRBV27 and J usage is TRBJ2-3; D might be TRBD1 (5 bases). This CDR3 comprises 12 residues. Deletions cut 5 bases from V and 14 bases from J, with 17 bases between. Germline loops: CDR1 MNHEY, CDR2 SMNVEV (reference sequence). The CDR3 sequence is CASSPRTAGMYF. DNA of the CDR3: TGTGCCAGCAGTCCGAGGACGGCAGGGATGTATTTT.

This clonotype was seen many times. The CDR3 nucleotides read TGTGCCAGCAGCCAGGGACATAATGAAAAACTGTTTTTT. Its protein product is CASSQGHNEKLFF. V gene TRBV3-2 combines with J gene TRBJ1-4; TRBD1 reflects the table's D call only, with no check against the DNA. TRBV3-2 is shown as a pseudogene. The CDR3 is 13 amino acids.

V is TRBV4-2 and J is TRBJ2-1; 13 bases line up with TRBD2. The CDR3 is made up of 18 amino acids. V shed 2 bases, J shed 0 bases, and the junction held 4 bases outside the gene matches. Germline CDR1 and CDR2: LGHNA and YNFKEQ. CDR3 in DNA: TGTGCCAGCAGCCAATCGACTAGCGGGAGGAGCTCCTACAATGAGCAGTTCTTC. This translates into CASSQSTSGRSSYNEQFF.

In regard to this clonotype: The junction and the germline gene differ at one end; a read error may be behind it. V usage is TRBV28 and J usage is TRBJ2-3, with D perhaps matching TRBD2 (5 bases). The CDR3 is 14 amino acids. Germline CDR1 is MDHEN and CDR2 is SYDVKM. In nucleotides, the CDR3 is TGTGCCAGCACCCCGGAGGAAGGCACAGATACGCAATATTTT. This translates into CASTPEEGTDTQYF.

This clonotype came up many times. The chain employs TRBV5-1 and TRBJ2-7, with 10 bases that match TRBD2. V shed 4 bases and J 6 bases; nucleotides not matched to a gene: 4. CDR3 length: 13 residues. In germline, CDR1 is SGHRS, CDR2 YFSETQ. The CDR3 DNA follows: TGCGCCAGCAGCCTAGCGGGAGAAGGCGAGCAGTACTTC. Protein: CASSLAGEGEQYF.

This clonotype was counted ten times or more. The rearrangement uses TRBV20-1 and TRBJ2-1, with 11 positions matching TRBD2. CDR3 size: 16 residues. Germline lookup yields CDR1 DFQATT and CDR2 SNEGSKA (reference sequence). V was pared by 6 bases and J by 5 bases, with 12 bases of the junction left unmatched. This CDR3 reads CSAPSSSGRAHNEQFF. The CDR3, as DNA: TGCAGTGCCCCATCGAGTAGCGGGAGGGCCCACAATGAGCAGTTCTTC.

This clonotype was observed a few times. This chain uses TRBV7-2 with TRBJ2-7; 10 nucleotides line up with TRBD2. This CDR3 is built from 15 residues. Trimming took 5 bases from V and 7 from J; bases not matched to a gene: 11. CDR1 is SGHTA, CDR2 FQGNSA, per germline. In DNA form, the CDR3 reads TGTGCCAGCAGCACCCAATCCAGCGGGAGGGGTGAGCAGTACTTC. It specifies CASSTQSSGRGEQYF.

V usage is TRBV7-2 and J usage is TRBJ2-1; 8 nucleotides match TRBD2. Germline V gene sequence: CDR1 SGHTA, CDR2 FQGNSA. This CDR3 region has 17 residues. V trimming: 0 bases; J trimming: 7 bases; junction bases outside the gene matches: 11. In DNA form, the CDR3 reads TGTGCCAGCAGCTTAGCGCCCCGAAGGACTAGCTCTAATGAGCAGTTCTTC. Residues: CASSLAPRRTSSNEQFF.

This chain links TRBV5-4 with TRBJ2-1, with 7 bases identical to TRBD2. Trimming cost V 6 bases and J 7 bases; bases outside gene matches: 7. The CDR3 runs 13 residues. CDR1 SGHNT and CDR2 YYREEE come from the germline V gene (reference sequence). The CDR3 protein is CASTGLGSNEQFF. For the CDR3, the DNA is TGTGCCAGCACTGGACTAGGTAGTAATGAGCAGTTCTTC.

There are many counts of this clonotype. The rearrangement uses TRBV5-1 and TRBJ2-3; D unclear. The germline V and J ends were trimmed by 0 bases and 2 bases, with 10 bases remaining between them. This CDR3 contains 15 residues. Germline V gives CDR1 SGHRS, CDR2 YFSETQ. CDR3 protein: CASSLENRYTDTQYF. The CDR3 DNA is TGCGCCAGCAGCTTGGAGAACAGATACACAGATACGCAGTATTTT.

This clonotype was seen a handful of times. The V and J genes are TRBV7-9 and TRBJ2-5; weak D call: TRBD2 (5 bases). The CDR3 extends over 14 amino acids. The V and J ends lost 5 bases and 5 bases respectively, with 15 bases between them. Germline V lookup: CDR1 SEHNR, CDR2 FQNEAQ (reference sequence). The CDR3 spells CASSQTAGYETQYF. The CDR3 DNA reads TGTGCCAGCAGCCAGACCGCGGGTTACGAGACCCAGTACTTC.

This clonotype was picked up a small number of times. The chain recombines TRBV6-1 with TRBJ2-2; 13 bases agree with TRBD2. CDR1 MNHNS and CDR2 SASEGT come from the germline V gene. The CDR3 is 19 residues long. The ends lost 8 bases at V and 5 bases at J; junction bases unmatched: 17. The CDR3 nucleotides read TGTGCCAGCTCCCGGACTAGCGGGAGAGGAAGAAGCTGGACCGGGGAGCTGTTTTTT. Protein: CASSRTSGRGRSWTGELFF.

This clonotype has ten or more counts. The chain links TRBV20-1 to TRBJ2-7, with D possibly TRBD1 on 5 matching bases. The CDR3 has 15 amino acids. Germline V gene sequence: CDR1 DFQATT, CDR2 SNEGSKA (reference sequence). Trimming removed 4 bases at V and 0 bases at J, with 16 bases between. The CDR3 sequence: CSANPMTESSYEQYF. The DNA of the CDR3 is TGCAGTGCTAACCCGATGACAGAAAGCTCCTACGAGCAGTACTTC.

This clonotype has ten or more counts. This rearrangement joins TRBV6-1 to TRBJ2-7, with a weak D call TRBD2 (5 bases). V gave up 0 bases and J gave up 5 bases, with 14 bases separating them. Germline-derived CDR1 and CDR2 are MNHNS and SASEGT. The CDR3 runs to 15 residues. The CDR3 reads CASSEAWGDGDEQYF. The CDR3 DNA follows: TGTGCCAGCAGTGAAGCGTGGGGAGACGGCGACGAGCAGTACTTC.

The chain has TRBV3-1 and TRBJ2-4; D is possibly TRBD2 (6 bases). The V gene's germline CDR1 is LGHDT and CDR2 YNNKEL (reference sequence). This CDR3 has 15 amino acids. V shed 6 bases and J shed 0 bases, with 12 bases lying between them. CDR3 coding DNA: TGTGCCAGCAGTCTCGGGACTGGAGCCAAAAACATTCAGTACTTC. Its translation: CASSLGTGAKNIQYF.

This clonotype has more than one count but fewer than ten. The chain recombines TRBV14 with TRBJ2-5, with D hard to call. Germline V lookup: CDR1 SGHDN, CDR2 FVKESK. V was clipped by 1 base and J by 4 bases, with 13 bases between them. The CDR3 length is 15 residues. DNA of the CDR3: TGTGCCAGCAGCCAAGGCTGGACGGGCGGAGAGACCCAGTACTTC. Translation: CASSQGWTGGETQYF.

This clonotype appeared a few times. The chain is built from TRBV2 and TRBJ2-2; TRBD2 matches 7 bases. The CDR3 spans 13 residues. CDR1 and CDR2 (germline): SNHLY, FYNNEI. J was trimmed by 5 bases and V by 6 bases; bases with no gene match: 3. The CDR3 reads CASSWRETGELFF. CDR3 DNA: TGTGCCAGCAGCTGGCGGGAGACCGGGGAGCTGTTTTTT.

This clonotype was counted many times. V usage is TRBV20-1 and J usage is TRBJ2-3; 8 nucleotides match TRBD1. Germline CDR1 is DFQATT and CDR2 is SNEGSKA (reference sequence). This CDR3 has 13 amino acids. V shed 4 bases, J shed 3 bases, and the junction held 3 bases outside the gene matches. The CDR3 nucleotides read TGCAGTGCTACGGACAGGGTAACAGATACGCAGTATTTT. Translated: CSATDRVTDTQYF.

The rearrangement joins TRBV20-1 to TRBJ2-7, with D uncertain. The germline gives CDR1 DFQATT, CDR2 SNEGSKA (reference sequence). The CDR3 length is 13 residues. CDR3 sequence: CGYLDGRTYEQYF. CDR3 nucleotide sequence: TGCGGCTACCTGGACGGCCGCACCTACGAGCAGTACTTC.

The CDR3 bases are TGTGCCAGCAGTTTCAGTGGAGGGACCCAGTACTTC. Translated, it gives CASSFSGGTQYF. V is TRBV28 and J is TRBJ2-5; D might be TRBD2 (5 bases). CDR1 and CDR2 from the germline V gene are MDHEN and SYDVKM. The CDR3 consists of 12 residues. The V end lost 3 bases, the J end lost 7 bases, and 9 bases lay between the germline ends.